Shown below are 2 T cell receptor beta chains from a single sample sequenced in a study of spatial heterogeneity in lung cancer. Time point defined: sample taken at primary tumor resection. Overall study results and limits: Intratumoral expanded alpha and beta TCR counts were found to track tumor mutation counts.

TCRdb reanalysed the 5' RACE reads using MiXCR and keeps one entry per CDR3 protein. Here the sample spans 20,000 to 25,000 distinct CDR3 sequences, approximately 9.5% being singletons. These receptors are not linked to any known antigen. Sample: lung tumor tissue, taken at surgery. These receptors came from a male donor with early-stage non-small cell lung cancer.

This clonotype has at least ten counts. The chain carries TRBV10-2 and TRBJ2-1; TRBD2 agrees at 8 bases. The CDR3 is 15 amino acids. CDR1 and CDR2 from the germline V gene are WSHSY and SAAADI. V was pared by 5 bases and J by 0 bases, with 3 bases of the junction left unmatched. CDR3 sequence (DNA): TGCGCCAGCAGTATACTAGCGGTCTCCTACAATGAGCAGTTCTTC. Translation gives CASSILAVSYNEQFF.

A few counts support this clonotype. This sequence joins TRBV11-2 and TRBJ2-2, with TRBD1 identical over 9 bases. The CDR3 covers 17 residues. V was clipped by 5 bases and J by 3 bases; unmatched bases: 10. Germline V CDR1 and CDR2: SGHAT, FQNNGV. The CDR3 DNA sequence: TGTGCCAGCAGCCATGACGGACAGGGGCGGGACACCGGGGAGCTGTTTTTT. As protein: CASSHDGQGRDTGELFF.